This is a list of T cell receptor beta chains from one sample in a study of blood T cell repertoires in COVID-19. TCRdb keeps only in-frame clones here, not all; method: immunoSEQ multiplex PCR. The sample has about 200,000 clones; approximately 86% are singletons. Sample: peripheral blood. These receptors all stem from a woman in her 50s with COVID-19, enrolled during active disease. Both conserved end residues are part of each CDR3. D genes are given only for firm matches. Size is stated for part of the rows, as once, few or many counts, or as a class when the clone is expanded.

D gene	V gene	CDR3 length	J gene	clone size	CDR3 protein	CDR3 DNA
NA	TRBV24-1	16	TRBJ1-5	NA	CATSDSWEGRGQPQHF	TGTGCCACCAGTGACTCCTGGGAGGGCAGAGGGCAGCCCCAGCATTTT
NA	TRBV28	14	TRBJ1-3	once	CASSLVEGGNTIYF	TGTGCCAGCAGTTTAGTTGAGGGTGGAAACACCATATATTTT
TRBD1	TRBV6-5	14	TRBJ1-2	NA	CASSRQGFRYGYTF	TGTGCCAGCAGCCGACAGGGTTTTCGCTATGGCTACACCTTC
NA	TRBV7-2	13	TRBJ1-4	NA	CASSSPNSEKLFF	TGTGCCAGCAGCTCCCCAAACTCTGAAAAACTGTTTTTT
TRBD2	TRBV5-6	15	TRBJ2-7	NA	CASSWTSGGFYEQYF	TGTGCCAGCAGCTGGACTAGCGGGGGCTTCTACGAGCAGTACTTC
NA	TRBV28	13	TRBJ1-1	NA	CASSSAVATEAFF	TGTGCCAGCAGTTCCGCGGTTGCGACTGAAGCTTTCTTT
NA	TRBV7-9	13	TRBJ1-3	NA	CASSLAAVAPTNF	TGTGCCAGCAGCTTAGCGGCAGTAGCCCCCACCAATTTT
TRBD2	TRBV2	14	TRBJ2-7	NA	CASNRGGAGYEQYF	TGTGCCAGCAATCGCGGGGGGGCAGGTTACGAGCAGTACTTC
NA	TRBV6-5	15	TRBJ2-1	once	CASSPTRSSYNEQFF	TGTGCCAGCAGCCCGACTAGGAGCTCCTACAATGAGCAGTTCTTC
TRBD2	TRBV9	15	TRBJ2-3	NA	CASSVTGSGVDTQYF	TGTGCCAGCAGCGTAACAGGTAGCGGGGTTGATACGCAGTATTTT
NA	TRBV3-1/TRBV3-2	13	TRBJ1-2	NA	CASSLDRNYGYTF	TGTGCCAGCAGCCTTGACAGGAACTATGGCTACACCTTC
TRBD2	TRBV7-2	15	TRBJ2-3	NA	CASSPSGGVTDTQYF	TGTGCCAGCAGCCCGAGCGGGGGGGTCACAGATACGCAGTATTTT
NA	TRBV29-1	12	TRBJ2-7	NA	CSVEAGANEQYF	TGCAGCGTTGAAGCAGGGGCCAACGAGCAGTACTTC
NA	TRBV7-2	15	TRBJ1-1	NA	CASCIQAGMNTEAFF	TGTGCCAGCTGCATACAGGCAGGGATGAACACTGAAGCTTTCTTT
TRBD2	TRBV6-2/TRBV6-3	15	TRBJ2-3	once	CASSYGVAGADTQYF	TGTGCCAGCAGTTACGGGGTAGCGGGGGCAGATACGCAGTATTTT
NA	TRBV3-1/TRBV3-2	14	TRBJ2-7	NA	CASSQEVGEDEQYF	TGTGCCAGCAGCCAAGAGGTAGGGGAAGACGAGCAGTACTTC